This TCR beta chain was sequenced for a study of T cells after yellow fever vaccination (dated by TCRdb to between 2018 and 2021). Regarding the complete study: The SMART-Seq v4 Ultra Low Input RNA kit was used to prepare libraries from fractions with low cell numbers. Bulk PBMC replicates and cell subsets were isolated from blood drawn at multiple timepoints before and after both primary and secondary immunization. To follow T-cell clones before and after both primary and booster YFV17D yellow fever vaccination, bulk TCR alpha and beta repertoires underwent longitudinal sequencing. Two healthy male donors made up the cohort, one aged 18 to 30 years and the other aged 30 to 40 years.

TCR cDNA was synthesized by 5'RACE template switching, through which a universal primer site and unique molecular identifiers were introduced. Priming for cDNA synthesis came from both the TCR alpha and TCR beta constant segments. Two PCR steps were used to amplify libraries, with sample barcodes and sequencing adapters being added in the second step. Sequencing of libraries was performed on Illumina HiSeq 2500 (2x100 bp) or NovaSeq (2x150 bp). As for how the authors treated the data: Reads were demultiplexed and collapsed into UMI consensus sequences with MIGEC, and V(D)J alignment was performed with MiXCR. Vaccine-responding clonotypes were identified with edgeR using replicate PBMC samples, with FDR below 0.01 and a log2 fold change above 5 up to day 15 being required. Each bulk clonotype received a CD4 or CD8 identity based on whether the sequenced CD4 or CD8 repertoire contained that clonotype at higher abundance. TCRdb handled the public reads itself, with Q25 trimming in fastp and clone calling in MiXCR, and kept productive beta chains. Identical CDR3 proteins give one entry, which carries the most common genes and DNA. These V and J calls derive from TCRdb rather than the authors' analysis. Counted in this sample were 500,000 to 550,000 distinct CDR3 sequences; about a fifth of them appeared once. About a sixth of the sample belongs to the ten largest clones.

Beyond this particular receptor, the publication reports: The study included only a couple of donors, which limits how far the findings can be generalized. Because abundant contaminating clonotypes from the bulk population could be contained in FACS-sorted repertoires, computational filtering was required. The secondary T-cell response was found to be weaker but faster than the primary response, with a peak reached on day 5 rather than on day 15. Most clones expanded after primary vaccination (96% of CD4 and 80% to 90% of CD8) were re-detected after the booster, suggesting that broad memory maintenance occurred. A small fraction of clonotypes appeared in both the CD4 and CD8 compartments, likely as a result of convergent recombination.

This clonotype came up a few times. Its antigen remains unidentified. It has no much larger one-base neighbor in the sample; base qualities were not kept. This specimen's treatment or condition label, interpreted: live attenuated yellow fever vaccine strain. Two biological replicates of bulk PBMCs were collected at each blood-draw timepoint. A standard Ficoll-Paque protocol was used to isolate PBMCs from peripheral blood. TriZol was used to extract RNA from bulk PBMCs, from CD4 and CD8 fractions, and from dextramer-positive and dextramer-negative fractions. The specimen was PBMCs, collected more than 20 days after the first yellow fever vaccination. The clonotype was recovered from a man between 18 and 35 years old who received the YFV17D yellow fever vaccine.

Read as DNA, the sequence is TGTGCCAGCAGTTTTTTCAGGACTCGGGCGCCCCTCCACTTT. This gives the protein CASSFFRTRAPLHF. The chain employs TRBV28 and TRBJ1-6; the D gene is not confidently resolved. From the cysteine through the phenylalanine, the CDR3 covers 14 amino acids. Just the 42-base CDR3 DNA is kept, in frame starting at base 1. A distance of 16 bases separates the germline ends of V and J, which lose 3 bases and 13 bases respectively. From a lookup of the germline V gene, CDR1 and CDR2 are MDHEN and SYDVKM.